These 14 T cell receptor beta chains were sequenced from one sample in a study of cytomegalovirus exposure and HLA in healthy donors. PCR was performed using 60 Vbeta and 13 Jbeta primers. The method was immunoSEQ multiplex PCR; TCRdb's version includes in-frame clones alone and lacks a portion of them. The sample consists of more than 95,000 clones, over 75% of them appearing once. Sequenced sample: PBMCs. The origin of the receptors is a young man in good health and CMV-seropositive.

This chain joins TRBV2 and TRBJ1-3; 9 bases align to TRBD1. Per the germline V gene, CDR1 is SNHLY and CDR2 is FYNNEI. The CDR3 has 15 amino acids. J gave up 0 bases and V 6 bases, and 3 bases lay outside the gene matches. The CDR3 region has the DNA TGTGCCAGCAGGGCACAGGGGGCCTCTGGAAACACCATATATTTT. The encoded protein is CASRAQGASGNTIYF.

The V call is TRBV29-1, the J call TRBJ2-1, with 10 bases matching TRBD2. There are 13 residues in the CDR3. Trimming at V came to 5 bases and at J to 7 bases, leaving 5 bases not matched to a gene. Germline V gene data show CDR1 as SQVTM and CDR2 as ANQGSEA. Here the CDR3 reads CSVSGGAWNEQFF. CDR3 in DNA: TGCAGCGTTAGCGGGGGGGCGTGGAATGAGCAGTTCTTC.

There are a few counts of this clone. This chain joins TRBV6-5 and TRBJ1-2; D possibly corresponds to TRBD1 (5 bases). Between the trimmed V and J ends, which lost 5 bases and 8 bases, there was a span of 15 bases. The CDR3 spans 13 residues. Per the germline V gene, CDR1 is MNHEY and CDR2 is SVGAGI. DNA for the CDR3: TGTGCCAGCAGTAGGGGAGGGGCGGGGGGCTACACCTTC. Translated: CASSRGGAGGYTF.

The chain is built from TRBV18 and TRBJ1-2, with 7 bases aligning to TRBD1. Germline values: CDR1 KGHSH, CDR2 LQKENI. The CDR3 length is 15 residues. Unmatched junction bases numbered 5, after V lost 1 base and J lost 3 bases. CDR3 coding DNA: TGTGCCAGCTCACCACGATCGGGACAGCACTATGGCTACACCTTC. It yields the protein CASSPRSGQHYGYTF.

The V gene is TRBV15, the J gene TRBJ2-3; TRBD2 is a possible D gene (6 bases). The CDR3 consists of 17 residues. V shed 3 bases and J shed 1 base, with 17 bases lying between them. Germline lookup yields CDR1 LNHNV and CDR2 YYDKDF (reference sequence). In DNA form, the CDR3 reads TGTGCCACCAGCAGCGTGGGACTCGACAGACGCACAGATACGCAGTATTTT. Residues: CATSSVGLDRRTDTQYF.

V and J are TRBV27 and TRBJ1-1, with a possible D match to TRBD1 (6 bases). This CDR3 has 15 amino acids. V gave up 6 bases and J gave up 5 bases, with 19 bases separating them. Germline V CDR1 and CDR2: MNHEY, SMNVEV (reference sequence). The CDR3 spells CASRPETGRGTEAFF. The CDR3 coding sequence is TGTGCCAGCAGGCCTGAAACAGGGCGAGGAACTGAAGCTTTCTTT.

The chain couples TRBV9 to TRBJ2-2; 7 bases are a match to TRBD2. Trimming took 0 bases from V and 2 from J; bases not matched to a gene: 1. Germline CDR1 is SGDLS and CDR2 is YYNGEE. The CDR3 sequence is 15 residues long. CDR3 sequence (DNA): TGTGCCAGCAGCGTAGCGGGAGGAAACACCGGGGAGCTGTTTTTT. Protein sequence: CASSVAGGNTGELFF.

The CDR3 nucleotides are TGTGCCAGCAGCAAAAGGTCCGGGTCTGAAGCTTTCTTT. Protein product: CASSKRSGSEAFF. The V and J genes are TRBV9 and TRBJ1-1, with no clear D. The CDR3 totals 13 residues. The germline gives CDR1 SGDLS, CDR2 YYNGEE. Trimming stripped 4 bases from V and 6 bases from J, with 13 bases between.

CDR3 region: CASSLGPGDNEQFF. The CDR3 DNA follows: TGCGCCAGCAGCTTGGGGCCAGGCGACAATGAGCAGTTCTTC. The chain couples TRBV5-1 to TRBJ2-1, with D unresolved. This CDR3 has 14 residues. Germline V gene lookup returns CDR1 SGHRS and CDR2 YFSETQ. V was clipped by 0 bases and J by 5 bases, with 9 bases between them.

The gene calls are TRBV19 and TRBJ2-5, with TRBD2 matching over 7 bases. From germline, CDR1 is LNHDA and CDR2 SQIVND (reference sequence). CDR3 length: 15 residues. The trim removed 3 bases at V and 4 bases at J, leaving 8 bases unmatched. The CDR3 bases are TGTGCCAGTAGTATCGGAGCGGCTAGCGGAGAGACCCAGTACTTC. Protein sequence: CASSIGAASGETQYF. The full variable domain, rest sourced from reference TRBV19 and TRBJ2-5, is DGGITQSPKYLFRKEGQNVTLSCEQNLNHDAMYWYRQDPGQGLRLIYYSQIVNDFQKGDIAEGYSVSREKKESFPLTVTSAQKNPTAFYLCASSIGAASGETQYFGPGTRLLVL.

This chain connects TRBV6-4 to TRBJ2-7; 10 nucleotides align to TRBD2. The CDR3 length is 17 residues. The germline V gene encodes CDR1 MRHNA and CDR2 SNTAGT. With 2 bases clipped from V and 0 bases from J, the junction kept 7 bases outside the gene matches. The CDR3 coding sequence is TGTGCCAGCAGTGACGGGAGGACTAGCGGTAGCTCCTACGAGCAGTACTTC. The encoded protein is CASSDGRTSGSSYEQYF.

The chain uses TRBV6-5 and TRBJ1-1; 9 bases line up with TRBD1. The CDR3 is made up of 13 amino acids. V trimming: 7 bases; J trimming: 6 bases; junction bases outside the gene matches: 6. Germline V CDR1 and CDR2: MNHEY, SVGAGI. CDR3 sequence: CASKRTGVAEAFF. The CDR3 bases are TGTGCCAGCAAAAGGACAGGGGTCGCTGAAGCTTTCTTT.

This chain joins TRBV11-2 and TRBJ2-7; 7 nucleotides match TRBD1. Trimming removed 4 bases from V and 5 bases from J; junction bases left unmatched: 8. The CDR3 contains 14 residues. From germline, CDR1 is SGHAT and CDR2 FQNNGV. CDR3: CASSYRQGPHEQYF. DNA of the CDR3: TGTGCCAGCAGCTACAGACAGGGTCCCCACGAGCAGTACTTC.

This clone showed up just a few times. This chain joins TRBV7-2 and TRBJ1-2, with a weak D call TRBD1 (5 bases). V lost 1 base and J lost 0, with 9 bases in between. Per the germline V gene, CDR1 is SGHTA and CDR2 is FQGNSA. This CDR3 contains 15 residues. In nucleotides, the CDR3 is TGTGCCAGCAGCTTAGGTGCGACAGCTAACTATGGCTACACCTTC. Its protein is CASSLGATANYGYTF. Using reference TRBV7-2 and TRBJ1-2 for the parts outside the CDR3, the full variable domain is GAGVSQSPSNKVTEKGKDVELRCDPISGHTALYWYRQSLGQGLEFLIYFQGNSAPDKSGLPSDRFSAERTGGSVSTLTIQRTQQEDSAVYLCASSLGATANYGYTFGSGTRLTVV.